This T cell receptor beta chain was sequenced in a study of cytomegalovirus exposure and HLA in healthy donors. Unmatched junction bases numbered 10, after V lost 1 base and J lost 6 bases. Per the germline V gene, CDR1 is SGHTA and CDR2 is FQGNSA. CDR3 length equals 16 residues. Primers for the PCR totalled 60 Vbeta and 13 Jbeta. Assay used: immunoSEQ multiplex PCR; TCRdb lists only in-frame clones, some missing. The sample lists under 200,000 clones, roughly 80% occurring once. This clone was seen a few times. The sequence was collected from a man aged 50-59 years in good health and CMV-seropositive. This chain uses TRBV7-2 with TRBJ1-2, with 8 bases matching TRBD1. The sample was PBMCs. The CDR3 DNA follows: TGTGCCAGCAGCTTAGGTCCAGGGGGCGCGGGGCATGGCTACACCTTC. It yields the protein CASSLGPGGAGHGYTF.